The 25 T cell receptor beta chains reported below all come from one sample, sequenced in a study of blood T cell repertoires in COVID-19 (TCRdb year 2020). The library was made by the immunoSEQ multiplex PCR assay. Imported from immuneACCESS, the table was reduced by TCRdb to in-frame sequences with V and J called. These copies leave out some clones; in studies compared against another copy, an unresolved V gene accounts for under half, and the cause of the remainder is not known. For this sample there are 100,000 to 120,000 clones; around nine tenths appear just once. Approximately 5% of the sample rests with the top ten. Material for sequencing was peripheral blood. The source is a human donor in a cohort sampled during active COVID-19.

The chain recombines TRBV9 with TRBJ2-5, with D uncertain. Trimming left V 0 bases short and J 5 bases short, with 2 bases between. This CDR3 region has 11 residues. Germline V gene data show CDR1 as SGDLS and CDR2 as YYNGEE. The CDR3 nucleotides read TGTGCCAGCAGCGTAGCTGAGACCCAGTACTTC. Amino acid sequence: CASSVAETQYF.

V and J are TRBV2 and TRBJ2-3, with D possibly being TRBD2 (7 bases). Germline V gene sequence: CDR1 SNHLY, CDR2 FYNNEI. The CDR3 length is 15 residues. V lost 5 bases and J 1 base, leaving 13 bases between the germline ends. The CDR3 loop is CASSLGAGGTDTQYF. The CDR3 nucleotides read TGTGCCAGCAGTTTGGGGGCGGGAGGCACAGATACGCAGTATTTT.

The chain combines TRBV30 with TRBJ1-1, with a possible D match to TRBD1 (6 bases). Germline V gives CDR1 GTSNPN, CDR2 SVGIG (reference sequence). The CDR3 consists of 13 residues. With 2 bases removed from V and 6 bases from J, the gap between germline ends came to 13 bases. The CDR3: CAWSTGTRSEAFF. In nucleotides, the CDR3 is TGTGCCTGGAGTACAGGGACCCGATCTGAAGCTTTCTTT.

The table lists this clone with a count of one. V is TRBV4-1 and J is TRBJ2-1; D may be TRBD1 (8 bases). Trimming removed 4 bases from V and 9 bases from J, with 37 bases in between. CDR3 size: 21 residues. Per the germline V gene, CDR1 is MGHRA and CDR2 is YSYEKL. CDR3 in amino acids: CASSPGGRSDGAGAFSGEQFF. In DNA, the CDR3 is TGCGCCAGCAGCCCAGGGGGCAGGTCCGATGGTGCGGGAGCATTTTCGGGTGAGCAGTTCTTC.

The chain carries TRBV19 and TRBJ1-1; 7 bases are shared with TRBD1. The CDR3 sequence is 14 residues long. Trimming at V came to 9 bases and at J to 2 bases, leaving 9 bases not matched to a gene. Germline V lookup: CDR1 LNHDA, CDR2 SQIVND (reference sequence). The CDR3 here is CASTRGRENTEAFF. In nucleotides, the CDR3 is TGTGCCAGCACAAGGGGGCGAGAAAACACTGAAGCTTTCTTT. Together with reference TRBV19 and TRBJ1-1, the CDR3 gives the full variable domain: DGGITQSPKYLFRKEGQNVTLSCEQNLNHDAMYWYRQDPGQGLRLIYYSQIVNDFQKGDIAEGYSVSREKKESFPLTVTSAQKNPTAFYLCASTRGRENTEAFFGQGTRLTVV.

The chain is built from TRBV6-6 and TRBJ1-3; 9 positions agree with TRBD1. J gave up 4 bases and V 6 bases, and 10 bases lay outside the gene matches. The CDR3 has 16 residues. Germline values: CDR1 MNHNY, CDR2 SVGAGI (reference sequence). CDR3 loop: CASSGTGPPEGNTIYF. As DNA, the CDR3 is TGTGCCAGCAGCGGGACAGGGCCTCCGGAGGGAAACACCATATATTTT.

The J gene is TRBJ2-7, the V gene TRBV7-2, with no clear D. V lost 5 bases, J lost 0 bases, and 5 bases lay in between. CDR3 length: 12 amino acids. Germline CDR1 reads SGHTA; CDR2 reads FQGNSA. The CDR3 protein is CASSLSSYEQYF. In DNA form, the CDR3 reads TGTGCCAGCAGCCTCAGCTCCTACGAGCAGTACTTC.

The rearrangement links TRBV2 to TRBJ1-1, with 8 bases that match TRBD1. There are 16 residues in the CDR3. From germline, CDR1 is SNHLY and CDR2 FYNNEI. V gave up 9 bases and J gave up 0 bases; unmatched junction bases: 12. The CDR3 here is CASARGRPPMNTEAFF. The CDR3 region has the DNA TGTGCCAGTGCCAGGGGGCGTCCCCCTATGAACACTGAAGCTTTCTTT.

This chain joins TRBV18 and TRBJ2-5; D call uncertain. The CDR3 has 13 amino acids. V lost 3 bases and J 2 bases, leaving 7 bases between the germline ends. CDR1 is KGHSH, CDR2 LQKENI, per germline. CDR3 DNA sequence: TGTGCCAGCTCACCCCAGGCGCAAGAGACCCAGTACTTC. It codes for CASSPQAQETQYF.

This clone was observed a few times. The chain combines TRBV7-9 with TRBJ2-7; 7 nucleotides agree with TRBD2. Germline CDR1 and CDR2: SEHNR and FQNEAQ (reference sequence). V trimming: 7 bases; J trimming: 2 bases; junction bases outside the gene matches: 8. The CDR3 is 14 residues long. CDR3 region: CASKVTSEAYEQYF. CDR3 nucleotide sequence: TGTGCCAGCAAGGTCACTAGCGAAGCCTACGAGCAGTACTTC.

The chain recombines TRBV5-1 with TRBJ2-4, with 9 bases aligning to TRBD2. The CDR3 totals 18 residues. The germline gives CDR1 SGHRS, CDR2 YFSETQ. V dropped 2 bases and J dropped 8; count of bases not matched to a gene: 17. In DNA, the CDR3 is TGCGCCAGCAGCTTCTCCTCACAAAAAGGGGCTAGCGGGGACATTCAGTACTTC. It yields the protein CASSFSSQKGASGDIQYF.

This chain connects TRBV29-1 to TRBJ1-1, with TRBD1 matching over 7 bases. The CDR3 runs to 14 residues. Germline V gives CDR1 SQVTM, CDR2 ANQGSEA. V lost 6 bases to trimming and J lost 4 bases; unmatched junction nucleotides: 11. Here the CDR3 DNA reads TGCAGCGTGACAGGGAGGTGGGGGGTCACTGAAGCTTTCTTT. Translation gives CSVTGRWGVTEAFF.

The rearrangement joins TRBV28 to TRBJ1-2, with 7 positions matching TRBD1. The ends lost 0 bases at V and 11 bases at J; junction bases unmatched: 3. Germline-derived CDR1 and CDR2 are MDHEN and SYDVKM. The CDR3 sequence is 12 residues long. Here the CDR3 reads CASSLWTGLYTF. As DNA, the CDR3 is TGTGCCAGCAGTTTATGGACAGGGTTGTACACCTTC.

The chain couples TRBV27 to TRBJ2-5; tentative D call: TRBD2 (6 bases). This CDR3 has 17 amino acids. The V end lost 0 bases, the J end lost 5 bases, and 19 bases lay between the germline ends. Per the germline V gene, CDR1 is MNHEY and CDR2 is SMNVEV (reference sequence). Written as DNA, the CDR3 is TGTGCCAGCAGTTTATCCCATTCGGGAGCAGGTGGGGAGACCCAGTACTTC. Protein: CASSLSHSGAGGETQYF.

CDR3 in DNA: TGTGCCAACCGGGACAGGGTGACAGATACGCAGTATTTT. This encodes CANRDRVTDTQYF. The V call is TRBV6-6, the J call TRBJ2-3, with 9 bases fitting TRBD1. V gave up 10 bases and J gave up 3 bases; unmatched junction bases: 5. Germline V lookup: CDR1 MNHNY, CDR2 SVGAGI (reference sequence). The CDR3 totals 13 residues.

The chain is built from TRBV28 and TRBJ1-5; D perhaps matches TRBD1 (5 bases). Germline V gene data show CDR1 as MDHEN and CDR2 as SYDVKM. The CDR3 covers 17 residues. The V gene lost 2 bases and the J gene lost 0 bases, with 14 bases spanning the gap. The CDR3 region has the DNA TGTGCCAGCAGTTTACCCGGGTTGGGGCGTAGCAATCAGCCCCAGCATTTT. Translated, it gives CASSLPGLGRSNQPQHF.

This clone was seen a few times. V is TRBV19 and J is TRBJ1-4, with 7 bases identical to TRBD1. The CDR3 is 15 amino acids. V shed 5 bases, J shed 0 bases, and the junction held 3 bases outside the gene matches. Looked up from germline, CDR1 is LNHDA and CDR2 is SQIVND (reference sequence). The CDR3 coding sequence is TGTGCCAGTAGTGTGGGACAGACAACTAATGAAAAACTGTTTTTT. Protein: CASSVGQTTNEKLFF.

This chain links TRBV27 with TRBJ1-6; 8 bases map to TRBD1. Germline trimming cut 2 bases from V and 4 bases from J; bases unmatched to any gene: 1. Per the germline V gene, CDR1 is MNHEY and CDR2 is SMNVEV (reference sequence). CDR3 length: 15 residues. The CDR3 DNA follows: TGTGCCAGCAGTTTAAGACAGGGGTATAATTCACCCCTCCACTTT. This encodes CASSLRQGYNSPLHF.

This chain connects TRBV19 to TRBJ2-7; TRBD2 matches 8 bases. The CDR3 extends over 17 amino acids. J gave up 7 bases and V 1 base, and 15 bases lay outside the gene matches. The V gene's germline CDR1 is LNHDA and CDR2 SQIVND (reference sequence). DNA for the CDR3: TGTGCCAGTAGTATAGCCTACGGGAGGGGACGGTCCCGGGAGCAGTACTTC. As protein: CASSIAYGRGRSREQYF.

This clone was observed a handful of times. V gene TRBV6-5 combines with J gene TRBJ2-6; unclear D gene. The CDR3 totals 15 residues. V lost 7 bases to trimming and J lost 0 bases, with 10 bases between them. Germline V gene lookup returns CDR1 MNHEY and CDR2 SVGAGI. CDR3 bases: TGTGCCAGCAAATGGAGTTACTCTGGGGCCAACGTCCTGACTTTC. Amino acid sequence: CASKWSYSGANVLTF.

This clone appeared a few times. The rearrangement links TRBV2 to TRBJ2-1, with D hard to call. V shed 7 bases and J shed 0 bases, with 7 bases lying between them. Germline-derived CDR1 and CDR2 are SNHLY and FYNNEI. The CDR3 runs to 13 residues. The DNA of the CDR3 is TGTGCCAGCACCAGAAGCTCCTACAATGAGCAGTTCTTC. Residues: CASTRSSYNEQFF.

The chain joins TRBV5-6 to TRBJ1-2, with D tentatively TRBD1 (6 bases). Trimming took 4 bases from V and 3 from J, leaving 13 bases between them. From germline, CDR1 is SGHDT and CDR2 YYEEEE. This CDR3 has 14 residues. The CDR3 loop is CASSRNRVYYGYTF. The CDR3 DNA sequence: TGTGCCAGCAGCAGGAACAGGGTGTACTATGGCTACACCTTC.

This clone was found once. The chain is built from TRBV18 and TRBJ1-1; D might be TRBD1 (5 bases). The V end lost 5 bases, the J end lost 0 bases, and 10 bases lay between the germline ends. CDR1 and CDR2 from the germline V gene are KGHSH and LQKENI. There are 14 residues in the CDR3. The CDR3: CASSSGKLNTEAFF. The CDR3 nucleotides read TGTGCCAGCTCATCAGGGAAATTGAACACTGAAGCTTTCTTT.

This clone was picked up a small number of times. J is TRBJ1-2 and V is TRBV13; possibly TRBD1 for D (6 bases). The V gene lost 3 bases and the J gene lost 8 bases, with 16 bases spanning the gap. This CDR3 is built from 14 residues. The germline V gene has CDR1 PRHDT and CDR2 FYEKMQ (reference sequence). The CDR3 coding sequence is TGTGCCAGCAGCTTTGGGGGCGTCGGGGACGGCTACACCTTC. This sequence encodes CASSFGGVGDGYTF.

V usage is TRBV19 and J usage is TRBJ1-2; D might be TRBD1 (6 bases). This CDR3 spans 11 amino acids. Germline V gives CDR1 LNHDA, CDR2 SQIVND (reference sequence). V was clipped by 8 bases and J by 7 bases, with 11 bases between them. This CDR3 is CASRRGSGYTF. CDR3 in DNA: TGTGCCAGTCGCAGGGGCTCTGGCTACACCTTC.